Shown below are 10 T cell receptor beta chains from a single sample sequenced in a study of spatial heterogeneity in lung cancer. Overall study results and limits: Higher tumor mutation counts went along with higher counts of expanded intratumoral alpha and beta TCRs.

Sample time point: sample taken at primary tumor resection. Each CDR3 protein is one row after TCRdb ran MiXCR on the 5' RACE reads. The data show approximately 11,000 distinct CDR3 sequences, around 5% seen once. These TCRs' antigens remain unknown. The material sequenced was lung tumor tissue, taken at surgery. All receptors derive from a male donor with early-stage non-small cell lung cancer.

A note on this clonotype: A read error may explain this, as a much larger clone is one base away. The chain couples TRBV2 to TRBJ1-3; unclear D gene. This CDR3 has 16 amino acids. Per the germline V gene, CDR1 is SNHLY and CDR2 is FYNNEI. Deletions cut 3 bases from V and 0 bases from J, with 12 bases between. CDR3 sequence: CASSDQSRSSGNTIYF. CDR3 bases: TGTGCCAGCAGTGACCAGTCGAGAAGCTCTGGAAACACCATATATTTT.

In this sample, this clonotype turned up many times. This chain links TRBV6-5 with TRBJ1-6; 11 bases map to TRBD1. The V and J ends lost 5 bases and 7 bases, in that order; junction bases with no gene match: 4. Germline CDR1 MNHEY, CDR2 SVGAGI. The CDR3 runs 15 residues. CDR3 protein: CASSTGTGGNSPLHF. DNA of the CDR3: TGTGCCAGCAGTACCGGGACAGGGGGAAATTCACCCCTCCACTTT.

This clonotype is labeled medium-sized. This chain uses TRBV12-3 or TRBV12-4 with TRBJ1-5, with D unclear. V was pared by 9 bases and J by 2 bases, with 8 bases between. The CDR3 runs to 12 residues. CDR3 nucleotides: TGTGCCAGTAACCGGGGCAATCAGCCCCAGCATTTT. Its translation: CASNRGNQPQHF.

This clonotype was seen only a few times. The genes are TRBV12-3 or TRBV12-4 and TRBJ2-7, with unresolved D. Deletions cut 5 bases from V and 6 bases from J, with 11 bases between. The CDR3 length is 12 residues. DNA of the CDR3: TGTGCCAGCAGTCTCCCCTCGCCCGAGCAGTACTTC. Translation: CASSLPSPEQYF.

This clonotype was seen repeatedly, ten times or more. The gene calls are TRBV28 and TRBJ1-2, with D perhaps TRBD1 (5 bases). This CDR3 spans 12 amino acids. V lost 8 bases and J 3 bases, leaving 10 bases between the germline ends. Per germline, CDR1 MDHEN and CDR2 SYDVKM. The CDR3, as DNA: TGTGCCAGCCGAACAGGAGACTATGGCTACACCTTC. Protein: CASRTGDYGYTF.

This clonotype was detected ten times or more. This CDR3 is CSARPNGNEQYF. CDR3 sequence (DNA): TGCAGTGCTAGACCCAACGGGAACGAGCAGTACTTC. The V and J genes are TRBV20-1 and TRBJ2-7; maybe TRBD2 (5 bases). The CDR3 covers 12 residues. Looked up from germline, CDR1 is DFQATT and CDR2 is SNEGSKA (reference sequence). The germline V and J ends were trimmed by 2 bases and 5 bases, with 10 bases remaining between them.

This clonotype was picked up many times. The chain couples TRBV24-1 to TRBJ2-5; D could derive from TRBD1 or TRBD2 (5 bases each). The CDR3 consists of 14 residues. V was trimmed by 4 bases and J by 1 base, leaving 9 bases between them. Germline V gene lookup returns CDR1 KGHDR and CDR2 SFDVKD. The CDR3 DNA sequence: TGTGCCACCAGTGAGTCGGGACGCCAAGAGACCCAGTACTTC. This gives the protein CATSESGRQETQYF.

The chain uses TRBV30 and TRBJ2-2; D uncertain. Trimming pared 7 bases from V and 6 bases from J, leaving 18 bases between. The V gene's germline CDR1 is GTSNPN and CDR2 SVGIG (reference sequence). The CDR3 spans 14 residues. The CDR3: CALKPMGWAGELFF. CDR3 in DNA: TGTGCCTTAAAACCCATGGGGTGGGCCGGGGAGCTGTTTTTT.

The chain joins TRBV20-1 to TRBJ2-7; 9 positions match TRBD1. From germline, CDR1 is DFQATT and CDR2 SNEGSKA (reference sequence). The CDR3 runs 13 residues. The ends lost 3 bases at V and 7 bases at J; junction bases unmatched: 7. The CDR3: CSASFTGGGEQYF. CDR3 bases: TGCAGTGCTAGCTTTACAGGGGGCGGAGAGCAGTACTTC.

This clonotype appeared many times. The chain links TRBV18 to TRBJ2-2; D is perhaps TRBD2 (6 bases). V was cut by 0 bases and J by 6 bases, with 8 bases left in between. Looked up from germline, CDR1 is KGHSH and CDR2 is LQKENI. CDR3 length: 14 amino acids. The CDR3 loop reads CASSPPGGSGELFF. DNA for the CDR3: TGTGCCAGCTCACCACCTGGAGGGTCCGGGGAGCTGTTTTTT.